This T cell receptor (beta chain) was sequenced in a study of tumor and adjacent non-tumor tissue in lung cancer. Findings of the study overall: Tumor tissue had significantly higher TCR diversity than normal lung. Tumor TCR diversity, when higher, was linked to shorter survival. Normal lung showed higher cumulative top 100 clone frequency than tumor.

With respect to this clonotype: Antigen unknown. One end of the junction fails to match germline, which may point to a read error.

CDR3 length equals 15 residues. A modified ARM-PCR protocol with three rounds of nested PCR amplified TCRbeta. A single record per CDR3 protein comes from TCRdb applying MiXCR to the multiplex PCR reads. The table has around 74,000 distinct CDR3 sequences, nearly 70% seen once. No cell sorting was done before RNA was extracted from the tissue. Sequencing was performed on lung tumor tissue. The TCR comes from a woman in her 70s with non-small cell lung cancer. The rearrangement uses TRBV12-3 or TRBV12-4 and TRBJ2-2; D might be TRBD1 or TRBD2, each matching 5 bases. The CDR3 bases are TGTGCCAGCAGCGAGAGGCAGGGTGGAGTCGGGGACCTGTTTTTT. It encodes CASSERQGGVGDLFF.